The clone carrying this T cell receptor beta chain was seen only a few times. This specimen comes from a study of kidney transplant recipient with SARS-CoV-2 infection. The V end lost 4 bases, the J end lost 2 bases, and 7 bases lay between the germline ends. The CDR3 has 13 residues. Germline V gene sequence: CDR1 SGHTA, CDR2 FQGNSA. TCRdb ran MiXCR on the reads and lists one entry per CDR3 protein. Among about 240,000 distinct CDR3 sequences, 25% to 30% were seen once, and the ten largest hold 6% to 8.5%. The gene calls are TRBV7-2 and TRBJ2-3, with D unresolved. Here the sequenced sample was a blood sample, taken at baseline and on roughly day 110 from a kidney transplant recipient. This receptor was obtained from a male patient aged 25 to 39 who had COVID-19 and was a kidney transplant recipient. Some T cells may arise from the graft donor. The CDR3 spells CASSSIVTDTQYF. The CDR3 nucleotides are TGTGCCAGCAGCTCAATCGTCACAGATACGCAGTATTTT. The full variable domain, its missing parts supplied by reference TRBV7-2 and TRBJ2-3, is GAGVSQSPSNKVTEKGKDVELRCDPISGHTALYWYRQSLGQGLEFLIYFQGNSAPDKSGLPSDRFSAERTGGSVSTLTIQRTQQEDSAVYLCASSSIVTDTQYFGPGTRLTVL.